Listed below are T cell receptor beta chains from one sample, sequenced in a study of cytomegalovirus exposure and HLA in healthy donors. Some clones are missing from TCRdb's copy, which holds only in-frame ones; the method was immunoSEQ multiplex PCR. In the table there are about 140,000 clones, about 79% of which are singletons. Sequencing was carried out using PBMCs. These receptors were obtained from a man in his forties or fifties in good health and CMV-seropositive. CDR3s include the opening cysteine and the closing phenylalanine or tryptophan. A D gene is named only where the DNA matches it firmly. The listing skips clone size in some rows; elsewhere it reads once, few, many or a size class.

J gene: TRBJ2-3; clone size: -; V gene: TRBV5-1; D gene: -; CDR3 DNA: TGCGCCAGCAGCTTGGTCCTCTCTCTCCTAGATACGCAGTATTTT; CDR3 protein: CASSLVLSLLDTQYF
J gene: TRBJ1-2; clone size: -; V gene: TRBV14; D gene: -; CDR3 DNA: TGTGCCAGCAGCCAGGATTTAGCGTATGGCTACACCTTC; CDR3 protein: CASSQDLAYGYTF
J gene: TRBJ1-2; clone size: -; V gene: TRBV7-9; D gene: -; CDR3 DNA: TGTGCCAGCAGCCCAGGGGACCCCTCTAACTATGGCTACACCTTC; CDR3 protein: CASSPGDPSNYGYTF
J gene: TRBJ2-2; clone size: -; V gene: TRBV10-3; D gene: TRBD1; CDR3 DNA: TGTGCCATCCCGGACAGGTTTTCCACCGGGGAGCTGTTTTTT; CDR3 protein: CAIPDRFSTGELFF
J gene: TRBJ1-2; clone size: few; V gene: TRBV30; D gene: TRBD1; CDR3 DNA: TGTGCCTGGAGTTGGACAGGGAGGACTGGCTACACCTTC; CDR3 protein: CAWSWTGRTGYTF
J gene: TRBJ2-1; clone size: -; V gene: TRBV7-9; D gene: TRBD2; CDR3 DNA: TGTGCCAGCAGTTTTGAAGCGGGGAATGAGCAGTTCTTC; CDR3 protein: CASSFEAGNEQFF
J gene: TRBJ1-5; clone size: -; V gene: TRBV10-3; D gene: -; CDR3 DNA: TGTGCCATCAGTGACAGGGAAAATCAGCCCCAGCATTTT; CDR3 protein: CAISDRENQPQHF
J gene: TRBJ1-5; clone size: -; V gene: TRBV7-9; D gene: -; CDR3 DNA: TGTGCCAGCAGTCGAGGGTGGGACACGGATTATAGCAATCAGCCCCAGCATTTT; CDR3 protein: CASSRGWDTDYSNQPQHF
J gene: TRBJ2-7; clone size: -; V gene: TRBV7-8; D gene: -; CDR3 DNA: TGTGCCAGCAGCGAGACGGGGAGTGAGCAGTACTTC; CDR3 protein: CASSETGSEQYF
J gene: TRBJ1-1; clone size: -; V gene: TRBV9; D gene: TRBD1; CDR3 DNA: TGTGCCAGCAGCGTAGCTACAGGTGACAGGGGGCCCCCTGAAGCTTTCTTT; CDR3 protein: CASSVATGDRGPPEAFF
J gene: TRBJ1-4; clone size: once; V gene: TRBV6-5; D gene: -; CDR3 DNA: TGTGCCAGCAGTTACCGGCAGGGGCGTGGAGAAAAACTGTTTTTT; CDR3 protein: CASSYRQGRGEKLFF
J gene: TRBJ1-2; clone size: once; V gene: TRBV7-2; D gene: TRBD1; CDR3 DNA: TGTGCCAGCAGCTTATTCGACAGGGGAGTTGCAGGCTACACCTTC; CDR3 protein: CASSLFDRGVAGYTF
J gene: TRBJ2-5; clone size: -; V gene: TRBV15; D gene: TRBD2; CDR3 DNA: TGTGCCACCAGCAGAAAAAAGAAGACTAGCGGGATCCAAGAGACCCAGTACTTC; CDR3 protein: CATSRKKKTSGIQETQYF
J gene: TRBJ1-2; clone size: -; V gene: TRBV5-8; D gene: -; CDR3 DNA: TGTGCCAGCAGCTTGGGGCAGGGGATCGTCGGCTACACCTTC; CDR3 protein: CASSLGQGIVGYTF
J gene: TRBJ2-1; clone size: once; V gene: TRBV7-3; D gene: -; CDR3 DNA: TGTGCCAGCAGCAAACTATCGCGGGGTCAGGGTGAGCAGTTCTTC; CDR3 protein: CASSKLSRGQGEQFF
J gene: TRBJ1-4; clone size: -; V gene: TRBV25-1; D gene: TRBD1; CDR3 DNA: TGTGCCAGCAGTGTCTCCGGGACAGGTGAAAAACTGTTTTTT; CDR3 protein: CASSVSGTGEKLFF
J gene: TRBJ2-3; clone size: -; V gene: TRBV27; D gene: -; CDR3 DNA: TGTGCCAGCAGTTTTTCGGCTAGCTGGGGCACAGATACGCAGTATTTT; CDR3 protein: CASSFSASWGTDTQYF
J gene: TRBJ2-2; clone size: once; V gene: TRBV6-5; D gene: -; CDR3 DNA: TGTGCCAGCAGAGGGACAACCCGGACCGGGGAGCTGTTTTTT; CDR3 protein: CASRGTTRTGELFF
J gene: TRBJ2-2; clone size: -; V gene: TRBV30; D gene: -; CDR3 DNA: TGTGCCTGGAGCCCGCTGGGGGCCCGGACCGGGGAGCTGTTTTTT; CDR3 protein: CAWSPLGARTGELFF
J gene: TRBJ1-2; clone size: -; V gene: TRBV4-3; D gene: -; CDR3 DNA: TGCGCCAGCAGCCAAGATTGGGGGGACTATGGCTACACCTTC; CDR3 protein: CASSQDWGDYGYTF
J gene: TRBJ1-4; clone size: -; V gene: TRBV29-1; D gene: TRBD1; CDR3 DNA: TGCAGCGCCAGGGGGCCGAGTGGAAAACTGTTTTTT; CDR3 protein: CSARGPSGKLFF
J gene: TRBJ2-1; clone size: -; V gene: TRBV18; D gene: -; CDR3 DNA: TGTGCCAGCTCACCAGGACACCGGAGCTCCTACAATGAGCAGTTCTTC; CDR3 protein: CASSPGHRSSYNEQFF
J gene: TRBJ1-1; clone size: -; V gene: TRBV5-1; D gene: TRBD1; CDR3 DNA: TGCGCCAGCAGTGAGGGGGCGGGCACTGAAGCTTTCTTT; CDR3 protein: CASSEGAGTEAFF
J gene: TRBJ1-2; clone size: once; V gene: TRBV7-2; D gene: TRBD1; CDR3 DNA: TGTGCCAGCAGCACACGACAGGGTGATGGCTACACCTTC; CDR3 protein: CASSTRQGDGYTF
J gene: TRBJ1-2; clone size: -; V gene: TRBV5-1; D gene: -; CDR3 DNA: TGCGCCAGCAGAAGTATGGAGGTTGGCTACACCTTC; CDR3 protein: CASRSMEVGYTF
J gene: TRBJ2-7; clone size: -; V gene: TRBV6-5; D gene: TRBD2; CDR3 DNA: TGTGCCAGCAGTCCGCGCGGGAGACTCCTCGACGAGCAGTACTTC; CDR3 protein: CASSPRGRLLDEQYF
J gene: TRBJ2-5; clone size: -; V gene: TRBV5-5; D gene: TRBD1; CDR3 DNA: TGTGCCAGCAGCCTAGGACAGGGGGTAGGCCAAGAGACCCAGTACTTC; CDR3 protein: CASSLGQGVGQETQYF
J gene: TRBJ1-2; clone size: -; V gene: TRBV2; D gene: -; CDR3 DNA: TGTGCCGTAAAAGGGGGTGGCTACACCTTC; CDR3 protein: CAVKGGGYTF
J gene: TRBJ1-2; clone size: -; V gene: TRBV29-1; D gene: -; CDR3 DNA: TGCAGCGTTGAGGGGAGGGAACAAATGGGGTATGGCTACACCTTC; CDR3 protein: CSVEGREQMGYGYTF
J gene: TRBJ2-1; clone size: -; V gene: TRBV7-3; D gene: -; CDR3 DNA: TGTGCCAGCAGCTTAACTAGCAGGGCCTACAATGAGCAGTTCTTC; CDR3 protein: CASSLTSRAYNEQFF
J gene: TRBJ2-7; clone size: -; V gene: TRBV2; D gene: -; CDR3 DNA: TGTGCCAGCAGTGAACGTCGTAGGGGCTCCTACGAGCAGTACTTC; CDR3 protein: CASSERRRGSYEQYF